This TCR beta chain was observed in a study of cytomegalovirus exposure and HLA in healthy donors. Use of 60 Vbeta and 13 Jbeta primers characterized the PCR. Assay used: immunoSEQ multiplex PCR; TCRdb lists only in-frame clones, some missing. The table records some 190,000 clones, over 65% of them present only once. Findings and limits, study-wide: TCR beta sequences reportedly predicted most subjects' HLA-A and HLA-B alleles accurately.

As to this clone: Its antigen is not identified.

This CDR3 has 17 amino acids. Trimming took off 0 bases at V and 1 base at J, with 15 bases between the two ends. Germline loops: CDR1 MNHNS, CDR2 SASEGT. All the people who gave samples were healthy bone marrow donors. The chain joins TRBV6-1 to TRBJ1-2; the D is unclear. What was sequenced was PBMCs. The source is a man younger than 30 in good health and CMV-seronegative. CDR3 in DNA: TGTGCCAGCAGTGAAGCGCCGGTACAGAGAGTTAACTATGGCTACACCTTC. It codes for CASSEAPVQRVNYGYTF.